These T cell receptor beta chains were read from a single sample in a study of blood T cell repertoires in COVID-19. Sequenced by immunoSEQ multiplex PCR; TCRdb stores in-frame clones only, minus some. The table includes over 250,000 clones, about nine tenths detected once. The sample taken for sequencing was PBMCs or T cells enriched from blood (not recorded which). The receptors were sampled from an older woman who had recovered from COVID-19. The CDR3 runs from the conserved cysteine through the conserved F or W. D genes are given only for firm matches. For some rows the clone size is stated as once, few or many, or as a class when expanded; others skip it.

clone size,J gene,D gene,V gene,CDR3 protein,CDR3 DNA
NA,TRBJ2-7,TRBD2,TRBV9,CASSPGTSGRAHHEQYF,TGTGCCAGCAGTCCCGGGACTAGCGGGAGGGCCCACCACGAGCAGTACTTC
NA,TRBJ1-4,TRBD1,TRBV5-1,CASSSTGVGTNEKLFF,TGCGCCAGCAGCTCGACAGGGGTAGGAACTAATGAAAAACTGTTTTTT
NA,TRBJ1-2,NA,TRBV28,CASSLRDSRGYTF,TGTGCCAGCAGTTTAAGAGACAGCCGAGGCTACACCTTC
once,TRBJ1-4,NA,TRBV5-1,CASSLGQMNEKLFF,TGCGCCAGCAGCTTGGGGCAGATGAATGAAAAACTGTTTTTT
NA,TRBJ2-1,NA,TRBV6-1,CASSEEGTRRDEQFF,TGTGCCAGCAGTGAAGAGGGCACTCGGAGGGATGAGCAGTTCTTC
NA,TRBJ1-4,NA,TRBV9,CASSNGQVNEKLFF,TGTGCCAGCAGCAATGGACAAGTTAATGAAAAACTGTTTTTT
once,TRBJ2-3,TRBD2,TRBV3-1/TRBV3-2,CASSLAGVGTDTQYF,TGTGCCAGCAGCCTAGCGGGGGTCGGGACAGATACGCAGTATTTT
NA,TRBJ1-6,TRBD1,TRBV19,CASSRQGGNSPLHF,TGTGCCAGTAGTCGACAGGGTGGGAATTCACCCCTCCACTTT
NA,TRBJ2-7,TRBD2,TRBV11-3,CASSPASGTDYEQYF,TGTGCCAGCAGCCCAGCTAGCGGGACCGACTACGAGCAGTACTTC
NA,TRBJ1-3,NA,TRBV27,CASSLHSGSGNTIYF,TGTGCCAGCAGTTTACACTCTGGCTCTGGAAACACCATATATTTT
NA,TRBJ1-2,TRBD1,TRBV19,CASSTQGAGNGYTF,TGTGCCAGTAGTACCCAGGGGGCTGGGAATGGCTACACCTTC
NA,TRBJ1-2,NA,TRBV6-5,CATRLGGGYGYTF,TGTGCCACCCGGCTTGGGGGGGGGTATGGCTACACCTTC
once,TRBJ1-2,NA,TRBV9,CASSSSRDRDGYTF,TGTGCCAGCAGTTCATCCCGCGACCGGGATGGCTACACCTTC
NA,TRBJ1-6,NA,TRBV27,CASTVAGGSGNSPLHF,TGTGCCAGCACAGTGGCAGGAGGCAGCGGTAATTCACCCCTCCACTTT
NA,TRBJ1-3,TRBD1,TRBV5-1,CASSPRQGAGNTIYF,TGCGCCAGCAGCCCCCGACAGGGGGCGGGAAACACCATATATTTT
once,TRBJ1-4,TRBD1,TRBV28,CASSSPTGFGEKLFF,TGTGCCAGCAGTTCCCCGACAGGGTTCGGGGAAAAACTGTTTTTT
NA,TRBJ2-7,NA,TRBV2,CASRMIGYEQYF,TGTGCCAGCAGGATGATCGGTTACGAGCAGTACTTC
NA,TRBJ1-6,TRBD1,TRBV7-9,CASSPTGTSPLHF,TGTGCCAGCAGCCCGACAGGGACCTCACCCCTCCACTTT
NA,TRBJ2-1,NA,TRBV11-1,CASSLAGGAGEQFF,TGTGCCAGCAGCTTAGCGGGAGGAGCAGGGGAGCAGTTCTTC
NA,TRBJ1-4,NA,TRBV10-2,CASGSLYEKLFF,TGCGCCAGCGGCTCCCTGTATGAAAAACTGTTTTTT
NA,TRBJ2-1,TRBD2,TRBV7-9,CASSSLTSGRYGNEQFF,TGTGCCAGCAGCTCGTTGACTAGCGGGAGATACGGCAATGAGCAGTTCTTC
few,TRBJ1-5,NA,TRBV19,CASSIGPSSGVTQHF,TGTGCCAGTAGTATAGGTCCCTCGTCGGGAGTAACCCAGCATTTT
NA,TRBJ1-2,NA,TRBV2,CASSSDSPNYGYTF,TGTGCCAGCAGTTCGGACAGCCCTAACTATGGCTACACCTTC
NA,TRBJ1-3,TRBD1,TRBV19,CASGDRGVGNTIYF,TGTGCCAGTGGGGACAGGGGAGTCGGAAACACCATATATTTT
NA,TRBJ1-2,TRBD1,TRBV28,CASSRQGLGYGYTF,TGTGCCAGCAGCCGACAGGGGCTGGGCTATGGCTACACCTTC
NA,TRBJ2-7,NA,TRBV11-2,CASSLLSGSSYEQYF,TGTGCCAGCAGCTTATTATCGGGGAGTAGCTACGAGCAGTACTTC
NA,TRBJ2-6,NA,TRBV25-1,CASSEGRRGFGANVLTF,TGTGCCAGCAGTGAAGGCCGAAGGGGCTTTGGGGCCAACGTCCTGACTTTC
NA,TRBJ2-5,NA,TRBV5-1,CASSLLGTEETQYF,TGCGCCAGCAGCTTGCTGGGGACTGAAGAGACCCAGTACTTC
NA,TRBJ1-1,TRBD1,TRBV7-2,CASSFGVRGGYTEAFF,TGTGCCAGCAGCTTTGGGGTTCGAGGGGGCTACACTGAAGCTTTCTTT
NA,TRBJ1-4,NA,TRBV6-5,CASRAETWEKLFF,TGTGCCAGCAGGGCCGAGACTTGGGAAAAACTGTTTTTT
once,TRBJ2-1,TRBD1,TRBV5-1,CASSIQGASNEQFF,TGCGCCAGCAGCATCCAGGGGGCCTCAAATGAGCAGTTCTTC
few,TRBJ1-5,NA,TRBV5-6,CASSTRANQPQHF,TGTGCCAGCAGCACCAGGGCCAATCAGCCCCAGCATTTT
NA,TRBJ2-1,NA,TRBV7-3,CASSFGSDEQFF,TGTGCCAGCAGCTTTGGCTCAGATGAGCAGTTCTTC
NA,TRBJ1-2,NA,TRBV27,CASSFAAGYGYTF,TGTGCCAGCAGTTTTGCGGCAGGGTATGGCTACACCTTC
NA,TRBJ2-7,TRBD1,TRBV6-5,CASSSLPGQGIHEQYF,TGTGCCAGCAGTTCACTTCCGGGACAGGGAATCCACGAGCAGTACTTC
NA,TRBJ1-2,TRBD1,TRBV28,CASSFFAAWAGGSYGYTF,TGTGCCAGCAGTTTTTTCGCAGCGTGGGCAGGGGGTAGCTATGGCTACACCTTC
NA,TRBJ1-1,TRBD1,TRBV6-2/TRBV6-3,CASSYTLRQGSPEAFF,TGTGCCAGCAGTTATACACTCCGACAGGGATCCCCTGAAGCTTTCTTT
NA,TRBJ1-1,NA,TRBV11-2,CASSLVKNTEAFF,TGTGCCAGCAGCTTAGTTAAGAACACTGAAGCTTTCTTT
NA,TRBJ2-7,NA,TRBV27,CASSLGQSYEQYF,TGTGCCAGCAGTTTGGGACAATCCTACGAGCAGTACTTC
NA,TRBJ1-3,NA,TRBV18,CASSPGGGFENTIYF,TGTGCCAGCTCACCAGGCGGGGGGTTCGAAAACACCATATATTTT
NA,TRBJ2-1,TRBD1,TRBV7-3,CASSFDRGSYNEQFF,TGTGCCAGCAGCTTTGACAGGGGCTCCTACAATGAGCAGTTCTTC
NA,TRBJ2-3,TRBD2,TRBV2,CASEREETDTQYF,TGTGCCAGCGAGCGGGAGGAGACAGATACGCAGTATTTT
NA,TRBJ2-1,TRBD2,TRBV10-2,CASHPGLAEYNEQFF,TGCGCCAGTCATCCGGGACTAGCGGAGTACAATGAGCAGTTCTTC
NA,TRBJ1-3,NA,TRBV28,CASSFTSGHPSGNTIYF,TGTGCCAGCAGTTTCACCTCAGGACACCCCTCTGGAAACACCATATATTTT
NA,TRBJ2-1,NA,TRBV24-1,CATSDLQRHNNEQFF,TGTGCCACCAGTGATTTGCAGAGGCACAACAATGAGCAGTTCTTC
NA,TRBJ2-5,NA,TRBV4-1,CASSQVISQQETQYF,TGCGCCAGCAGCCAAGTAATTTCGCAGCAAGAGACCCAGTACTTC
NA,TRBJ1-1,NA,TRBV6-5,CASSRGNTEAFF,TGTGCCAGCAGTCGGGGTAACACTGAAGCTTTCTTT
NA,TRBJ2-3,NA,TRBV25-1,CASSIGLSTDTQYF,TGTGCCAGCAGTATTGGGCTCAGCACAGATACGCAGTATTTT